What follows are 17 T cell receptor beta chains derived from one specimen sequenced in a study of CD8 T cells in Susac syndrome. The authors reverse transcribed roughly 0.5 to 1 ug RNA with random hexamers. TCRdb re-called the immunoSEQ multiplex PCR reads through MiXCR, storing one row per CDR3 protein. The table records some 450,000 distinct CDR3 sequences, around 83% of them present only once. The sequenced sample was CD8+ T cells from PBMCs. The receptors were gathered from a human donor with multiple sclerosis.

The chain uses TRBV30 and TRBJ2-7, with a tentative D call TRBD1 (5 bases). Looked up from germline, CDR1 is GTSNPN and CDR2 is SVGIG (reference sequence). V was trimmed by 3 bases and J by 0 bases, leaving 9 bases between them. CDR3 length: 13 residues. In DNA form, the CDR3 reads TGTGCCTGGAGGCTCAGGGACTCCTACGAGCAGTACTTC. The encoded protein is CAWRLRDSYEQYF.

J is TRBJ1-2 and V is TRBV20-1, with 10 bases aligning to TRBD1. The junction had 3 bases not matched to a gene; V was cut back by 0 bases and J by 5 bases. The CDR3 contains 14 residues. Germline V gives CDR1 DFQATT, CDR2 SNEGSKA (reference sequence). CDR3 DNA sequence: TGCAGTGCTAGAGACCGGGACAGGGGATATGGCTACACCTTC. Protein sequence: CSARDRDRGYGYTF.

The chain couples TRBV27 to TRBJ1-5; D possibly corresponds to TRBD1 (5 bases). CDR1 is MNHEY and CDR2 is SMNVEV in the germline V gene (reference sequence). The CDR3 totals 14 residues. Trimming left V 3 bases short and J 7 bases short, with 13 bases between. In DNA form, the CDR3 reads TGTGCCAGCAGTTTGGGATCCGGGGGGCAGCCCCAGCATTTT. Its translation: CASSLGSGGQPQHF.

The chain carries TRBV27 and TRBJ2-7, with D perhaps matching TRBD2 (5 bases). Trimming removed 8 bases at V and 3 bases at J, with 14 bases between. The CDR3 contains 13 residues. The germline gives CDR1 MNHEY, CDR2 SMNVEV (reference sequence). CDR3 in amino acids: CASRIAGDYEQYF. In DNA, the CDR3 is TGTGCCAGCCGTATCGCGGGTGACTACGAGCAGTACTTC.

This chain links TRBV4-1 with TRBJ1-4; 7 bases align to TRBD1. CDR3 length: 14 residues. The V and J ends lost 2 bases and 8 bases, in that order; junction bases with no gene match: 5. The germline gives CDR1 MGHRA, CDR2 YSYEKL. The CDR3 loop is CASSQSQGVEKLFF. The CDR3 region has the DNA TGCGCCAGCAGCCAAAGCCAGGGGGTCGAAAAACTGTTTTTT.

The chain has TRBV12-3 or TRBV12-4 and TRBJ1-5; D is undetermined. V lost 6 bases to trimming and J lost 2 bases, with 11 bases between them. The length of the CDR3 is 14 residues. The CDR3 nucleotides read TGTGCCAGCAGCGGTCCCGAGGGCAATCAGCCCCAGCATTTT. Its protein product is CASSGPEGNQPQHF.

The chain carries TRBV7-8 and TRBJ1-4, with D perhaps matching TRBD1 (5 bases). The CDR3 covers 15 residues. CDR1 and CDR2 from the germline V gene are SGHVS and FQNEAQ. V was shortened by 5 bases and J by 6 bases, with 16 bases between the two germline ends. CDR3 sequence (DNA): TGTGCCAGCAGCCCGCCGGTTTGGGGGGATGAAAAACTGTTTTTT. Translated: CASSPPVWGDEKLFF.

V usage is TRBV6-5 and J usage is TRBJ2-5; D gene ambiguous. Germline V gene data show CDR1 as MNHEY and CDR2 as SVGAGI. V lost 0 bases, J lost 10 bases, and 9 bases lay in between. The CDR3 is 12 residues long. The CDR3 region is CASSYSGFFQYF. The CDR3 DNA is TGTGCCAGCAGTTACTCGGGATTTTTCCAGTACTTC.

The chain combines TRBV7-8 with TRBJ2-7, with TRBD2 matching over 8 bases. Germline V gene lookup returns CDR1 SGHVS and CDR2 FQNEAQ. The ends lost 5 bases at V and 6 bases at J; junction bases unmatched: 18. The CDR3 length is 17 residues. The CDR3 region has the DNA TGTGCCAGCAGCCCCCTACCCGCCGGGACTAGTGACTTCGAGCAGTACTTC. Its translation is CASSPLPAGTSDFEQYF.

The chain is built from TRBV6-1 and TRBJ1-2; 9 bases agree with TRBD1. This CDR3 contains 15 residues. V lost 3 bases to trimming and J lost 5 bases; unmatched junction nucleotides: 7. Germline-derived CDR1 and CDR2 are MNHNS and SASEGT. CDR3 protein: CASSEFVGTGYGYTF. The CDR3, as DNA: TGTGCCAGCAGTGAGTTCGTCGGGACAGGGTATGGCTACACCTTC.

The rearrangement links TRBV5-1 to TRBJ2-7; TRBD1 matches 8 bases. J was trimmed by 5 bases and V by 1 base; bases with no gene match: 5. Germline V CDR1 and CDR2: SGHRS, YFSETQ. The CDR3 length is 14 residues. In nucleotides, the CDR3 is TGCGCCAGCAGCTTGTGGTCAGGGGGCGACGAGCAGTACTTC. Protein: CASSLWSGGDEQYF. The entire variable domain, with the rest obtained from reference TRBV5-1 and TRBJ2-7, is as follows: KAGVTQTPRYLIKTRGQQVTLSCSPISGHRSVSWYQQTPGQGLQFLFEYFSETQRNKGNFPGRFSGRQFSNSRSEMNVSTLELGDSALYLCASSLWSGGDEQYFGPGTRLTVT.

V gene TRBV30 combines with J gene TRBJ1-5, with D unresolved. CDR1 and CDR2 (germline): GTSNPN, SVGIG (reference sequence). V was trimmed by 1 base and J by 3 bases, leaving 7 bases between them. The CDR3 sequence is 13 residues long. CDR3 DNA sequence: TGTGCCTGGAGTGCTCAGACCAATCAGCCCCAGCATTTT. Protein product: CAWSAQTNQPQHF.

Written as DNA, the CDR3 is TGTGCCAGCAGTTTAGCGGGAAGCACCGGGGAGCTGTTTTTT. This encodes CASSLAGSTGELFF. The rearrangement joins TRBV27 to TRBJ2-2, with D possibly being TRBD2 (6 bases). V was cut by 2 bases and J by 4 bases, with 8 bases left in between. Germline-derived CDR1 and CDR2 are MNHEY and SMNVEV (reference sequence). The CDR3 length is 14 residues.

The chain links TRBV28 to TRBJ2-1; either TRBD1 or TRBD2 may fit D (5 bases each). The V gene lost 8 bases and the J gene lost 10 bases, with 21 bases spanning the gap. Germline CDR1 and CDR2: MDHEN and SYDVKM. The CDR3 is made up of 14 amino acids. CDR3 in DNA: TGTGCCAGCGGACGGGACCGGGGAGTCGTGGAGCAGTTCTTC. As protein: CASGRDRGVVEQFF.

The chain carries TRBV4-2 and TRBJ2-1; a possible D gene is TRBD2 (7 bases). V dropped 9 bases and J dropped 0 bases, with 15 bases sitting between them. The CDR3 contains 15 residues. The germline gives CDR1 LGHNA, CDR2 YNFKEQ. CDR3 sequence reads: CASMRGEGSYNEQFF. CDR3 bases: TGTGCCAGTATGAGGGGGGAGGGCTCCTACAATGAGCAGTTCTTC.

CDR3 DNA: TGTGCCAGCAGCCCTTGGACTGCGGGGGATACGCAGTATTTT. Protein sequence: CASSPWTAGDTQYF. V gene TRBV5-4 combines with J gene TRBJ2-3; a weak D match, TRBD2 (6 bases). The CDR3 consists of 14 residues. The germline V gene has CDR1 SGHNT and CDR2 YYREEE (reference sequence). With 4 bases removed from V and 6 bases from J, the gap between germline ends came to 15 bases.

J is TRBJ2-1 and V is TRBV12-3 or TRBV12-4, with TRBD2 matching 10 bases. Germline trimming cut 6 bases from V and 14 bases from J; bases unmatched to any gene: 13. CDR3 size: 14 residues. The CDR3 nucleotides are TGTGCCAGCAGCCAGGAAGCGGGGGGGCAAAATGAGTTCTTC. Its translation: CASSQEAGGQNEFF.